This T cell receptor (beta chain) was identified in a study of T cell changes during pregnancy in multiple sclerosis. Clones were sequenced by immunoSEQ multiplex PCR, and TCRdb holds only the in-frame ones, with some missing. The table shows 56,000 or so clones, with about 92% occurring only once. V lost 3 bases to trimming and J lost 2 bases; unmatched junction nucleotides: 5. This CDR3 contains 15 residues. The germline V gene has CDR1 MNHEY and CDR2 SMNVEV (reference sequence). The chain carries TRBV27 and TRBJ2-3, with 7 positions matching TRBD1. The clonotype was recovered from a female donor with multiple sclerosis, enrolled in a pregnancy study. The input for sequencing was CD4+ T cells from peripheral blood mononuclear cells, taken in the third trimester of pregnancy. The CDR3 bases are TGTGCCAGCAGTTTTACGGACAGGACCACAGATACGCAGTATTTT. Translated, it gives CASSFTDRTTDTQYF.